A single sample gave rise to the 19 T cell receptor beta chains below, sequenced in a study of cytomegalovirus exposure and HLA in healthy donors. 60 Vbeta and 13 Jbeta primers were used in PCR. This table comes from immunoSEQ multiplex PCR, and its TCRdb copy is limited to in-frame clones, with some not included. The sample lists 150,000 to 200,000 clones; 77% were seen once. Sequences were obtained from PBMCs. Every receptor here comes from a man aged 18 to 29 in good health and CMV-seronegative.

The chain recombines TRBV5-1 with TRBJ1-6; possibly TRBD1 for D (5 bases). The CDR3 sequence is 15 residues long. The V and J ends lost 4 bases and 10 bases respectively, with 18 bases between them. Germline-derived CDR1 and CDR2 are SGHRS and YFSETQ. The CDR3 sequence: CASSATQGSGSPLHF. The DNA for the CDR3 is TGCGCCAGCAGCGCCACTCAGGGTTCAGGATCACCCCTCCACTTT. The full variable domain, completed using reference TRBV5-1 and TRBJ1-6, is KAGVTQTPRYLIKTRGQQVTLSCSPISGHRSVSWYQQTPGQGLQFLFEYFSETQRNKGNFPGRFSGRQFSNSRSEMNVSTLELGDSALYLCASSATQGSGSPLHFGNGTRLTVT.

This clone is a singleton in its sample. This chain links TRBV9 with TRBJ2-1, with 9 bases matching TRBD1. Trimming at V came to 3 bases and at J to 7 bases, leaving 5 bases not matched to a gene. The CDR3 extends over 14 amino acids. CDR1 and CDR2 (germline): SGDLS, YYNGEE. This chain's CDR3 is CASSERTGVNEQFF. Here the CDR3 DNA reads TGTGCCAGCAGCGAGAGGACAGGGGTGAATGAGCAGTTCTTC.

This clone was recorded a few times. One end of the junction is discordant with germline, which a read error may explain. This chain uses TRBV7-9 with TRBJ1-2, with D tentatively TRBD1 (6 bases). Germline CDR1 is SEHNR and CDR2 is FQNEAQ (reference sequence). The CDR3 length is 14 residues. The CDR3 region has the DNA TGTTCCAGCAGCTTAGCATTCATTGGGGGCGGCTACACCTTC. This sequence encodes CSSSLAFIGGGYTF.

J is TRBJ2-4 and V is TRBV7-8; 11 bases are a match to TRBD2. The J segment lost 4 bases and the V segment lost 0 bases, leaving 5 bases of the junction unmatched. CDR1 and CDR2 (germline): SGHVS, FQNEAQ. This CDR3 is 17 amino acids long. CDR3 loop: CASSLALAGGPKNIQYF. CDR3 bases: TGTGCCAGCAGCTTAGCGTTAGCGGGGGGGCCGAAAAACATTCAGTACTTC.

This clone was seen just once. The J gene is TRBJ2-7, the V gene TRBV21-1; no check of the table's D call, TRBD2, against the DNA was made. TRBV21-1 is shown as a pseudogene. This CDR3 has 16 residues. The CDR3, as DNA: TGTGCCAGCTGGGGACTAGCGGGGGTATACTCCTACGAGCAGTACTTC. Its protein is CASWGLAGVYSYEQYF.

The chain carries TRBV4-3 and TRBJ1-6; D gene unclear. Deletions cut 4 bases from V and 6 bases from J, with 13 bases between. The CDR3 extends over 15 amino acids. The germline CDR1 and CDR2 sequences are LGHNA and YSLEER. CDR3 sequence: CASSPYGNGNSPLHF. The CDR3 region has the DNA TGCGCCAGCAGCCCATACGGGAATGGTAATTCACCCCTCCACTTT.

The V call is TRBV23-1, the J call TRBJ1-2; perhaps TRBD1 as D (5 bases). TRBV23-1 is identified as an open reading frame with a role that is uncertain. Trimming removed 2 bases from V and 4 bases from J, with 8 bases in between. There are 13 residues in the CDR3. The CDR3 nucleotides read TGCGCCAGCAGTCAACGACAGAGCTATGGCTACACCTTC. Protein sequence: CASSQRQSYGYTF.

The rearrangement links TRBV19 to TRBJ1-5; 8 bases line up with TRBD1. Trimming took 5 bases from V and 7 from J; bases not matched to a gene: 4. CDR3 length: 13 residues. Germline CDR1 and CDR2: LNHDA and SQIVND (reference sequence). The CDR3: CASSDRGEQPQHF. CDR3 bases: TGTGCCAGTAGTGACAGGGGAGAGCAGCCCCAGCATTTT.

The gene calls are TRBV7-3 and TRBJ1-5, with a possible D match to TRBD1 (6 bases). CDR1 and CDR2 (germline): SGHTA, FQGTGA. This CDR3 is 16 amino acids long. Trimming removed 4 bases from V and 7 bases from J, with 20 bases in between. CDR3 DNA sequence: TGTGCCAGCAGCTACCCCCCAGGGGTGAGGGAACAGCCCCAGCATTTT. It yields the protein CASSYPPGVREQPQHF.

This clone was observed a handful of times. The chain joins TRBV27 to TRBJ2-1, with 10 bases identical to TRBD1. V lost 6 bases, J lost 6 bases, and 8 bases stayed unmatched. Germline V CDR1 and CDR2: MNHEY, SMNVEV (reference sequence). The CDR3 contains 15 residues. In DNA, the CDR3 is TGTGCCAGCAGGGATCGACAGGGGGCCGCCAATGAGCAGTTCTTC. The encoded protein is CASRDRQGAANEQFF.

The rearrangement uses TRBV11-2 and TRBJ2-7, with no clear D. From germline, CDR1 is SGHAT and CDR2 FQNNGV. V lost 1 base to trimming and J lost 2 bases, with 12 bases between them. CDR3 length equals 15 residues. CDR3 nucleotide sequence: TGTGCCAGCAGCTTAGTAGACACGGCAACCTACGAGCAGTACTTC. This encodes CASSLVDTATYEQYF.

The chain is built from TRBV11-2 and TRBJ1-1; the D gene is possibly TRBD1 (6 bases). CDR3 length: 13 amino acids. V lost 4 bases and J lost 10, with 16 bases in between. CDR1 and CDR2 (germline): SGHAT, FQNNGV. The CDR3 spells CASSSQGWVGAFF. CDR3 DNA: TGTGCCAGCAGCTCCCAGGGGTGGGTAGGAGCTTTCTTT.

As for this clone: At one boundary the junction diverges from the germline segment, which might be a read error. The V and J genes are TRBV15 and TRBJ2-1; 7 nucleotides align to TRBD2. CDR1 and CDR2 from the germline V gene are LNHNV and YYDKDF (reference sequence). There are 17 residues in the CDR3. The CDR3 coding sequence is TGTGCCACCAGCAGAGATATGGGCGGGAGCTCCTACAGTGAGCAGTTCTTC. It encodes CATSRDMGGSSYSEQFF.

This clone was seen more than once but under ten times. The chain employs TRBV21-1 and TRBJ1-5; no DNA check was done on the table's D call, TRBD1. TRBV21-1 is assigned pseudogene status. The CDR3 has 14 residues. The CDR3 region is CASSTRHNNQPQHF. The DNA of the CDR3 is TGTGCCAGCAGCACCCGACATAACAATCAGCCCCAGCATTTT.

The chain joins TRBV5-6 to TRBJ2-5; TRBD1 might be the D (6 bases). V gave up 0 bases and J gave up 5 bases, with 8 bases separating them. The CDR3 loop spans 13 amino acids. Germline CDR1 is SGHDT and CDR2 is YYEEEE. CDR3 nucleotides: TGTGCCAGCAGCTTGGGGGGGCTTGAGACCCAGTACTTC. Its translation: CASSLGGLETQYF.

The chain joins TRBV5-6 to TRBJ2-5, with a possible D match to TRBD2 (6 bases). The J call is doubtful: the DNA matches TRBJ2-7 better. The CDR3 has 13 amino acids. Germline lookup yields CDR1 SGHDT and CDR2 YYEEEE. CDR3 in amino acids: CASSWGVAYEQYF. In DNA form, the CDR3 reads TGTGCCAGCAGCTGGGGGGTGGCCTACGAGCAGTACTTC.

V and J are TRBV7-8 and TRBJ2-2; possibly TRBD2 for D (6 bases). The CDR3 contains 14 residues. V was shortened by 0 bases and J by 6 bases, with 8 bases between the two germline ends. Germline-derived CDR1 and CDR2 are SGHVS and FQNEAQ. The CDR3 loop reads CASSLAGGPGELFF. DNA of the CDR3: TGTGCCAGCAGCTTAGCGGGGGGTCCCGGGGAGCTGTTTTTT.

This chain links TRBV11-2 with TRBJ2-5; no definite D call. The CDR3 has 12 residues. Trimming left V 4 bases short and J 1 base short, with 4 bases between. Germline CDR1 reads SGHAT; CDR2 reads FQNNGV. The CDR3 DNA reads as TGTGCCAGCAGCTGGCCCCAAGAGACCCAGTACTTC. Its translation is CASSWPQETQYF.

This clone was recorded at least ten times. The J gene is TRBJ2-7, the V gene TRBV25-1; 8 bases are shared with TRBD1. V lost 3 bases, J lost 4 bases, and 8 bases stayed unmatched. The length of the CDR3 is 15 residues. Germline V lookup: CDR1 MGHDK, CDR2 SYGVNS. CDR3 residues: CASSDANRGRYEQYF. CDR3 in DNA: TGTGCCAGCAGTGACGCTAACAGGGGGAGGTACGAGCAGTACTTC.